This is a list of T cell receptor beta chains from one sample in a study of blood T cell repertoires in COVID-19. Measured with immunoSEQ multiplex PCR; TCRdb has only the in-frame clones, and not every one. The sample has 90,000 to 150,000 clones, around three quarters seen once. The source material was peripheral blood. The receptors derive from a man in his 70s with acute or convalescent COVID-19. CDR3s include the opening cysteine and the closing phenylalanine or tryptophan. A D gene is named only where the DNA matches it firmly. Clone size is stated in some rows and not others, as once, few, many or a class when expanded.

d_call | j_call | clone_size | v_call | cdr3_aa | cdr3_nt
- | TRBJ1-1 | - | TRBV5-5 | CASSLLSGLNTEAFF | TGTGCCAGCAGCTTGTTGTCAGGGTTGAACACTGAAGCTTTCTTT
TRBD2 | TRBJ2-1 | - | TRBV5-1 | CASSLGGTSGMDEQFF | TGCGCCAGCAGCTTGGGGGGGACTAGCGGGATGGATGAGCAGTTCTTC
TRBD1 | TRBJ1-1 | few | TRBV28 | CASSPLRQGNTEAFF | TGTGCCAGCAGCCCCCTTAGACAGGGGAACACTGAAGCTTTCTTT
- | TRBJ1-6 | - | TRBV5-4 | CASSLTSYPNSPLHF | TGTGCCAGCAGCTTGACGAGCTACCCGAACTCACCCCTCCACTTT
- | TRBJ1-3 | - | TRBV7-2 | CASSLGTPSSGNTIYF | TGTGCCAGCAGCTTAGGTACACCTAGCTCTGGAAACACCATATATTTT
TRBD2 | TRBJ2-5 | - | TRBV3-1/TRBV3-2 | CASSQSGRVAETQYF | TGTGCCAGCAGCCAAAGCGGGAGGGTGGCAGAGACCCAGTACTTC
- | TRBJ1-2 | - | TRBV30 | CAWSGLPLYGYTF | TGTGCCTGGAGTGGGTTACCACTCTATGGCTACACCTTC
- | TRBJ1-5 | - | TRBV19 | CASSIRLLNQPQHF | TGTGCCAGTAGTATTAGACTCCTCAATCAGCCCCAGCATTTT
TRBD1 | TRBJ1-2 | few | TRBV12-3/TRBV12-4 | CASSSRQGNGYTF | TGTGCCAGCAGTTCTCGACAGGGAAATGGCTACACCTTC
- | TRBJ1-2 | - | TRBV9 | CASSEAEGVSGYTF | TGTGCCAGCAGCGAGGCTGAGGGGGTTAGTGGCTACACCTTC
- | TRBJ1-4 | - | TRBV9 | CASSEGSRVNEKLFF | TGTGCCAGCAGCGAGGGCAGCAGGGTGAATGAAAAACTGTTTTTT
TRBD1 | TRBJ1-4 | - | TRBV5-8 | CASTSGTGREKLFF | TGTGCCAGCACCTCCGGGACAGGGCGAGAAAAACTGTTTTTT
TRBD1 | TRBJ1-6 | - | TRBV19 | CASSTPPGQSYSPLHF | TGTGCCAGTAGTACTCCGCCGGGACAGAGTTATTCACCCCTCCACTTT
- | TRBJ2-1 | - | TRBV9 | CASSVELGEQFF | TGTGCCAGCAGCGTAGAACTCGGTGAGCAGTTCTTC
- | TRBJ1-3 | - | TRBV19 | CASSQHGGGNTIYF | TGTGCCAGTAGTCAACACGGAGGGGGAAACACCATATATTTT
- | TRBJ2-7 | - | TRBV21-1 | CATRGDRATYEQYF | TGTGCCACCCGAGGAGACAGGGCCACCTACGAGCAGTACTTC
- | TRBJ1-4 | - | TRBV11-2 | CASSLAGRFDGKGLFF | TGTGCCAGCAGCCTGGCAGGGCGGTTTGATGGAAAAGGACTGTTTTTT
- | TRBJ1-5 | - | TRBV6-1 | CASSPRGSNQPQHF | TGTGCCAGCAGTCCCCGGGGGAGCAATCAGCCCCAGCATTTT
TRBD1 | TRBJ1-1 | - | TRBV19 | CASSTDREEAFF | TGTGCCAGTAGTACCGACAGGGAAGAAGCTTTCTTT
- | TRBJ1-1 | once | TRBV6-5 | CAADEPGKVTEAFF | TGTGCCGCCGACGAGCCCGGGAAGGTCACTGAAGCTTTCTTT
- | TRBJ1-4 | - | TRBV6-1 | CASSEANFEKLFF | TGTGCCAGCAGTGAGGCCAATTTCGAAAAACTGTTTTTT
TRBD2 | TRBJ2-5 | - | TRBV5-8 | CASTSGGGPDETQYF | TGTGCCAGCACCTCGGGGGGAGGGCCGGATGAGACCCAGTACTTC
TRBD1 | TRBJ2-3 | - | TRBV7-6 | CASSPNRGDTQYF | TGTGCCAGCAGCCCTAACAGGGGGGATACGCAGTATTTT
- | TRBJ1-3 | - | TRBV28 | CASRVQGLGGNTIYF | TGTGCCAGCAGAGTCCAGGGATTAGGTGGAAACACCATATATTTT
TRBD2 | TRBJ2-1 | - | TRBV3-1/TRBV3-2 | CASKTSGSLGNEQFF | TGTGCCAGCAAGACTAGCGGGAGTCTAGGCAATGAGCAGTTCTTC
- | TRBJ2-5 | few | TRBV28 | CASSFSSRPETQYF | TGTGCCAGCAGTTTCTCGAGTCGCCCGGAGACCCAGTACTTC
- | TRBJ1-1 | - | TRBV3-1/TRBV3-2 | CASSRDSDANTEAFF | TGTGCCAGCAGCCGCGACAGCGACGCGAACACTGAAGCTTTCTTT
- | TRBJ1-2 | - | TRBV15 | CATSRDFRAGDNYGYTF | TGTGCCACCAGCAGAGATTTCAGGGCGGGGGATAACTATGGCTACACCTTC
TRBD1 | TRBJ1-5 | - | TRBV28 | CASLEQGAPQAQHF | TGTGCCAGCCTGGAGCAGGGGGCCCCCCAGGCCCAGCATTTT
- | TRBJ1-4 | - | TRBV29-1 | CSVALLDNEKLFF | TGCAGCGTAGCCCTGTTAGATAATGAAAAACTGTTTTTT
TRBD1 | TRBJ2-1 | - | TRBV27 | CASSLLTGHNEQFF | TGTGCCAGCAGTTTATTGACAGGGCACAATGAGCAGTTCTTC
TRBD2 | TRBJ2-2 | - | TRBV19 | CASSEREATRRIETGELFF | TGTGCCAGTAGTGAGCGGGAGGCCACAAGGAGGATTGAGACCGGGGAGCTGTTTTTT
TRBD2 | TRBJ2-7 | - | TRBV6-5 | CASSYRLAGDYEQYF | TGTGCCAGCAGTTACCGGTTAGCGGGAGACTACGAGCAGTACTTC
- | TRBJ2-6 | few | TRBV30 | CAWDSSGANVLTF | TGTGCCTGGGACAGCTCTGGGGCCAACGTCCTGACTTTC
TRBD1 | TRBJ2-7 | - | TRBV7-2 | CASSPGTASSYEQYF | TGTGCCAGCAGCCCAGGGACAGCCAGCTCCTACGAGCAGTACTTC
TRBD2 | TRBJ2-3 | - | TRBV4-3 | CASSQAGGPGDTQYF | TGCGCCAGCAGCCAAGCGGGGGGGCCTGGGGATACGCAGTATTTT
- | TRBJ2-2 | - | TRBV7-2 | CASSLRGGDTGELFF | TGTGCCAGCAGCTTAAGGGGGGGCGACACCGGGGAGCTGTTTTTT
TRBD1 | TRBJ2-7 | once | TRBV5-6 | CASTQDRAYEQYF | TGTGCCAGCACCCAGGACAGGGCCTACGAGCAGTACTTC
- | TRBJ2-5 | - | TRBV5-4 | CASSPMTGKETQYF | TGTGCCAGCAGCCCCATGACAGGAAAAGAGACCCAGTACTTC
- | TRBJ2-7 | - | TRBV5-1 | CASSLYLRVSEGEQYF | TGCGCCAGCAGCTTGTACCTCAGGGTAAGCGAAGGCGAGCAGTACTTC
- | TRBJ2-5 | - | TRBV11-2 | CASSQSRQNVETQYF | TGTGCCAGCAGTCAAAGTCGACAGAATGTGGAGACCCAGTACTTC
- | TRBJ2-5 | once | TRBV27 | CASSSFGAGEETQYF | TGTGCCAGCAGTTCGTTTGGGGCAGGGGAAGAGACCCAGTACTTC
TRBD1 | TRBJ1-4 | - | TRBV5-6 | CASSYRQGENEKLFF | TGTGCCAGCAGTTATAGACAGGGGGAGAATGAAAAACTGTTTTTT
- | TRBJ1-2 | - | TRBV2 | CASSPTGGAHYGYTF | TGTGCCAGCAGTCCAACCGGGGGGGCCCACTATGGCTACACCTTC
- | TRBJ1-2 | few | TRBV18 | CASSSVDIYGYTF | TGTGCCAGCTCCTCGGTAGACATCTATGGCTACACCTTC
- | TRBJ2-3 | - | TRBV5-1 | CASSFSDSTDTQYF | TGCGCCAGCAGCTTCAGCGACAGCACAGATACGCAGTATTTT